The clone carrying this T cell receptor (beta chain) has only a few counts. This specimen comes from a study of blood T cells in healthy people across ages. The CDR3 loop spans 14 amino acids. From germline, CDR1 is MNHNS and CDR2 SASEGT. With 5 bases removed from V and 2 bases from J, the gap between germline ends came to 12 bases. Next came a second PCR, run for about 7 to 11 cycles, which used a sample-barcoded 5' primer along with a J-beta primer mix. TCRdb re-derived calls from the 5' RACE reads in MiXCR, one entry per CDR3 protein. The repertoire holds some 800,000 distinct CDR3 sequences, with roughly 25% as singletons. These sequences were also reported in another study, on T cells of mothers and their children.

Sequencing was carried out using blood. The chain joins TRBV6-1 to TRBJ2-5, with D possibly TRBD1 on 7 matching bases. The sequence was obtained from a boy aged 10-17 years in good health. The CDR3 DNA reads as TGTGCCAGCAGTAAGGGGGGACAGCAAGAGACCCAGTACTTC. Translating it yields CASSKGGQQETQYF.